The clone carrying this T cell receptor beta chain was seen a few times. These data originate in a study of shared T cell receptors in the human thymus. TCRdb's copy holds only in-frame clones and misses some; the assay was immunoSEQ multiplex PCR. The table has approximately 730,000 clones, 80% to 90% seen once. CDR3 size: 18 residues. The V gene's germline CDR1 is SNHLY and CDR2 FYNNEI. The junction had 13 bases not matched to a gene; V was cut back by 6 bases and J by 0 bases. This same sample was also taken into another study, of human thymus T cells. That work states: The donor group consisted of healthy Finnish infants who were having corrective surgery for congenital heart defects. Resections were taken during corrective heart surgery, and the thymus tissue came from these. Thymic and blood repertoires appeared to display a bias in their usage of V and J genes.

The specimen was thymocytes. The sequence derives from a girl less than two years old with a congenital heart defect. This chain links TRBV2 with TRBJ1-3, with TRBD1 matching over 8 bases. The CDR3 DNA reads TGTGCCAGCAGAGAGTTGGACAGGGAGGACCTCTCTGGAAACACCATATATTTT. It translates to CASRELDREDLSGNTIYF.